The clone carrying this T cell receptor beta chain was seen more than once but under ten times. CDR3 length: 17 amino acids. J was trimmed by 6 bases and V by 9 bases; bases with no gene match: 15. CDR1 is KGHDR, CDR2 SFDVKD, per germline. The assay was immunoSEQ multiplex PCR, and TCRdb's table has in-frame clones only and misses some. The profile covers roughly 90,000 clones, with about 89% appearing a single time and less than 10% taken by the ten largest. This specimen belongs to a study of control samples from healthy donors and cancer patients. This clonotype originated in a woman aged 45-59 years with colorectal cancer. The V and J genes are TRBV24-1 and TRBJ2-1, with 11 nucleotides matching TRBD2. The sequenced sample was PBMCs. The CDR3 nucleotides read TGTGCCACCTCTTCTGACTCCGGGACTAGCGGAACCAATGAGCAGTTCTTC. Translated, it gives CATSSDSGTSGTNEQFF.